The entry below describes one T cell receptor beta chain. These data are taken from a study of blood T cell repertoires in COVID-19. Study details: The samples span acute and convalescent COVID-19 from the United States, Italy and Spain.

Germline CDR1 reads MDHEN; CDR2 reads SYDVKM. The junction had 7 bases not matched to a gene; V was cut back by 5 bases and J by 0 bases. The CDR3 has 16 residues. Assay: immunoSEQ multiplex PCR; the TCRdb copy retains only in-frame clones and omits some. Of approximately 5,800 clones listed, about 79% are singletons. The sequence was collected from a human donor with active COVID-19. The donor label of this sample is uncertain. The sequenced sample was peripheral blood. The V and J genes are TRBV28 and TRBJ2-5, with 9 bases aligning to TRBD1. The chain's CDR3 is CASSLYGTGNQETQYF. CDR3 bases: TGTGCCAGCAGTCTATACGGGACAGGGAACCAAGAGACCCAGTACTTC.